Listed below are T cell receptor beta chains from one sample, sequenced in a study of regulatory T cells in long-lasting Graves disease. TCRdb processed the multiplex PCR reads anew with MiXCR; each CDR3 protein has one entry. The data contain 390,000 or so distinct CDR3 sequences, roughly 20% of them singletons. The starting material was peripheral blood mononuclear cells (PBMCs), obtained when the disease was refractory, from a patient treated with antithyroid drugs. These TCRs come from a middle-aged woman with Graves disease. Both conserved end residues are part of each CDR3. A D gene is named only where the DNA matches it firmly. Not all rows give a size; the values are once, few, many and, for expanded clones, a class.

size: few; V: TRBV19; J: TRBJ2-2; D: TRBD2; DNA: TGTGCCAGTAGGCCCGGATACGGGAGGACCACCGGGGAGCTGTTTTTT; CDR3: CASRPGYGRTTGELFF
size: -; V: TRBV5-1; J: TRBJ2-3; D: -; DNA: TGCGCCAGCAGCTCCAGAACTAGAGTACGGGGGGATACGCAGTATTTT; CDR3: CASSSRTRVRGDTQYF
size: many; V: TRBV28; J: TRBJ2-6; D: -; DNA: TGTGCCAGCAGCCGTTGGCGGGCGGTAAGCTCTGGGGCCAACGTCCTGACTTTC; CDR3: CASSRWRAVSSGANVLTF
size: -; V: TRBV25-1; J: TRBJ2-1; D: -; DNA: TGTGCCAGCAGTGACCTAACCGCTGGTGGCGATGAGCAGTTCTTC; CDR3: CASSDLTAGGDEQFF
size: -; V: TRBV20-1; J: TRBJ2-5; D: -; DNA: TGCAGTGCTACAAACAGGGAAGAGACCCAGTACTTC; CDR3: CSATNREETQYF
size: few; V: TRBV11-2; J: TRBJ2-1; D: TRBD1; DNA: TGTGCCAGCAGCTTCACCCCGACAGGGCTCGCGACAATTGAGCAGTTCTTC; CDR3: CASSFTPTGLATIEQFF
size: few; V: TRBV6-4; J: TRBJ1-4; D: -; DNA: TGTGCCAGCAGCGAAGCAGGGGATAATGAAAAACTGTTTTTT; CDR3: CASSEAGDNEKLFF
size: -; V: TRBV28; J: TRBJ2-1; D: -; DNA: TGTGCCAGCAGTCGGAGAGGGCGGTACAATGAGCAGTTCTTC; CDR3: CASSRRGRYNEQFF
size: many; V: TRBV9; J: TRBJ2-7; D: -; DNA: TGTGCCAGCAGCGTAGCTATAGGCGGCGAGCAGTACTTC; CDR3: CASSVAIGGEQYF
size: few; V: TRBV4-1; J: TRBJ2-5; D: -; DNA: TGCGCCAGCAGCCAAGAAGTCACGGAGACCCAGTACTTC; CDR3: CASSQEVTETQYF
size: -; V: TRBV7-9; J: TRBJ1-2; D: TRBD1; DNA: TGTGCCAGCAGCCCCACGGGACAGGGCTCCTACACCTTC; CDR3: CASSPTGQGSYTF
size: few; V: TRBV10-1; J: TRBJ1-1; D: -; DNA: TGCGCCAGCAGTATGACAGAGAACACTGAAGCTTTCTTT; CDR3: CASSMTENTEAFF
size: -; V: TRBV7-6; J: TRBJ2-2; D: TRBD2; DNA: TGTGCCAGCAGCCACAGACTAGCGGGGACGAACACCGGGGAGCTGTTTTTT; CDR3: CASSHRLAGTNTGELFF
size: many; V: TRBV5-1; J: TRBJ2-7; D: -; DNA: TGCGCCAGCAGCTTGACTGACACGTACGAGCAGTACTTC; CDR3: CASSLTDTYEQYF